This TCR beta chain was retrieved from a study of blood T cells in healthy people across ages. Study-wide findings and caveats: Higher diversity and more naive CD4+ cells were features of long-lived donors, compared to aged donors.

A J-beta primer mix and a sample-barcoded 5' primer were used in a second PCR of about 7 to 12 cycles. TCRdb re-called the 5' RACE reads through MiXCR, storing one row per CDR3 protein. Altogether 700,000 or so distinct CDR3 sequences are present, 40% to 45% being singletons, with the ten largest covering about 30%. Germline V gives CDR1 SGHTA, CDR2 FQGNSA. After removal of 1 base from V and 3 bases from J, the junction contained 6 bases not matched to a gene. This CDR3 has 18 residues. Ten or more counts support this clonotype. Antigen: not known. Researchers isolated at least 6 million PBMCs per sample.

The sample consisted of blood. The sequence came from an elderly man in good health. This sequence joins TRBV7-2 and TRBJ2-7; 16 positions agree with TRBD2. The CDR3, as DNA: TGTGCCAGCAGCTTAGTGGGACTAGCGGGGGGGGCCTTCTACGAGCAGTACTTC. Protein sequence: CASSLVGLAGGAFYEQYF.